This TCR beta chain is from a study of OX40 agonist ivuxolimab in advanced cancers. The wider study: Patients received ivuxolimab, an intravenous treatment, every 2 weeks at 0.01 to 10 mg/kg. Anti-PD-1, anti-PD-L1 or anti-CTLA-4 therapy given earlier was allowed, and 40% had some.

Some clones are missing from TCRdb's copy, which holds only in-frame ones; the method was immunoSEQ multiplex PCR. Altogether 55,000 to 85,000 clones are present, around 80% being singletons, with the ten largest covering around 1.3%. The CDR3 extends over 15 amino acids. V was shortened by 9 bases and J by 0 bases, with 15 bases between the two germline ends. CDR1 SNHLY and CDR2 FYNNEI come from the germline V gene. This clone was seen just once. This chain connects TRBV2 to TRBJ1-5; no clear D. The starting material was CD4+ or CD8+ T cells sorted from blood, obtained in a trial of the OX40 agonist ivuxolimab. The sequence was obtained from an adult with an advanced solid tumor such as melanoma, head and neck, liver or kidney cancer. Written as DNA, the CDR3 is TGTGCCAGTCGGGCCTCCGACTATAGCAATCAGCCCCAGCATTTT. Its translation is CASRASDYSNQPQHF.